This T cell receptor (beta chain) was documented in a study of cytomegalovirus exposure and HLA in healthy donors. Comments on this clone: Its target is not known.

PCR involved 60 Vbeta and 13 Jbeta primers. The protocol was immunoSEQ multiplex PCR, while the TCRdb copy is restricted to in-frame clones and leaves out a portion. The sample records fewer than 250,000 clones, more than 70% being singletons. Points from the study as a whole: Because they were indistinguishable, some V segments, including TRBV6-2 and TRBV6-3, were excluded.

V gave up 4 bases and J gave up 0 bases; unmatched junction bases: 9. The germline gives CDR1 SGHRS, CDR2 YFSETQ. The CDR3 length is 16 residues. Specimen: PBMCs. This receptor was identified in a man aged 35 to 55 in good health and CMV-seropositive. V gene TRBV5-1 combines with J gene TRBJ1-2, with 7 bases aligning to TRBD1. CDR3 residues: CASSGGTALANYGYTF. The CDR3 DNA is TGCGCCAGCAGCGGGGGGACAGCGTTAGCTAACTATGGCTACACCTTC.